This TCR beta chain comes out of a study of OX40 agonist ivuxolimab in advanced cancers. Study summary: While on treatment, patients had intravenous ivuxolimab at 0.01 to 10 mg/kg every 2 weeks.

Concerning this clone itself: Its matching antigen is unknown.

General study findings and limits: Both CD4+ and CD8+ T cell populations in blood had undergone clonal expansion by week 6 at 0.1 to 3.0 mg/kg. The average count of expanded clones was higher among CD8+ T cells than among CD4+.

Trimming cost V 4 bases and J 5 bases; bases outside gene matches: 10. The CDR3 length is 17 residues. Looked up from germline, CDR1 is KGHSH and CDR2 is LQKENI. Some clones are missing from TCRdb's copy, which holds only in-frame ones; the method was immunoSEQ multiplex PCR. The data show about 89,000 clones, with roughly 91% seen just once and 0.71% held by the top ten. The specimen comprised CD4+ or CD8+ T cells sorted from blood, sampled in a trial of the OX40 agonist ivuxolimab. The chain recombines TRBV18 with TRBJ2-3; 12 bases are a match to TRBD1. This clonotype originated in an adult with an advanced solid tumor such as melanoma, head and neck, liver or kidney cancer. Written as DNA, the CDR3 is TGTGCCAGCTCACGCCTCCCAGGGACAGGGGGCATAGATACGCAGTATTTT. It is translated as CASSRLPGTGGIDTQYF.